This TCR beta chain was captured by sequencing in a study of OX40 agonist ivuxolimab in advanced cancers. At the level of the study: Clinicians treated patients with ivuxolimab, an agonistic anti-OX40 (CD134) antibody.

The CDR3 covers 15 residues. CDR1 LNHDA and CDR2 SQIVND come from the germline V gene (reference sequence). Between the trimmed V and J ends, which lost 6 bases and 1 base, there was a span of 10 bases. Sequencing was performed with immunoSEQ multiplex PCR; in TCRdb, only in-frame clones are kept and a portion is missing. The sample contains about 26,000 clones, approximately 83% of which appear only once. The TCR sequence derives from an adult with an advanced solid tumor such as melanoma, head and neck, liver or kidney cancer. V and J are TRBV19 and TRBJ1-6; D may be TRBD1 (6 bases). The sequencing used CD4+ or CD8+ T cells sorted from blood, collected in a trial of the OX40 agonist ivuxolimab. CDR3 DNA sequence: TGTGCCAGTAGCCTCAGGGGTTCCTATAATTCACCCCTCCACTTT. Residues: CASSLRGSYNSPLHF.